These 14 T cell receptor beta chains were sequenced from one sample in a study of PD-L1 blockade in urothelial cancer. Sequencing used immunoSEQ multiplex PCR; TCRdb keeps in-frame clones, though not all of them. The repertoire has around 53,000 clones, over 75% of them found once; the top ten carry less than 2%. As to time point: peripheral blood 6 weeks after treatment start. The specimen comprised PBMCs, sampled around atezolizumab (anti-PD-L1) treatment. These receptors all come from a man over 45 with urothelial cancer.

The rearrangement links TRBV27 to TRBJ2-7; 9 positions agree with TRBD1. Trimming removed 10 bases from V and 1 base from J; junction bases left unmatched: 8. CDR3 length: 14 residues. Germline CDR1 and CDR2: MNHEY and SMNVEV (reference sequence). The CDR3 reads CATADRGHSYEQYF. The CDR3 bases are TGTGCCACCGCGGACAGGGGTCATTCCTACGAGCAGTACTTC.

CDR3: CASTPGTSGRETQYF. In nucleotides, the CDR3 is TGTGCCAGCACCCCCGGGACTAGCGGGAGGGAGACCCAGTACTTC. The chain has TRBV27 and TRBJ2-5, with 15 positions matching TRBD2. The CDR3 has 15 residues. Germline CDR1 and CDR2: MNHEY and SMNVEV (reference sequence). V dropped 7 bases and J dropped 5; count of bases not matched to a gene: 5.

CDR3 DNA sequence: TGTGCCAGTAGTAAGGCAGGGGGTAGCAATCAGCCCCAGCATTTT. It yields the protein CASSKAGGSNQPQHF. The chain combines TRBV19 with TRBJ1-5, with TRBD1 matching 7 bases. Germline V gives CDR1 LNHDA, CDR2 SQIVND (reference sequence). The CDR3 runs 15 residues. V trimming: 4 bases; J trimming: 0 bases; junction bases outside the gene matches: 3. Complete variable domain (other parts from reference TRBV19 and TRBJ1-5): DGGITQSPKYLFRKEGQNVTLSCEQNLNHDAMYWYRQDPGQGLRLIYYSQIVNDFQKGDIAEGYSVSREKKESFPLTVTSAQKNPTAFYLCASSKAGGSNQPQHFGDGTRLSIL.

The chain joins TRBV7-9 to TRBJ1-4, with 9 bases fitting TRBD1. The V and J ends lost 8 bases and 6 bases, in that order; junction bases with no gene match: 4. From germline, CDR1 is SEHNR and CDR2 FQNEAQ (reference sequence). The CDR3 loop spans 13 amino acids. The CDR3 nucleotides read TGTGCCAGCCAGGACAGGGGATATGAAAAACTGTTTTTT. As protein: CASQDRGYEKLFF.

The chain employs TRBV19 and TRBJ2-7; 9 bases match TRBD2. The CDR3 loop spans 18 amino acids. The germline CDR1 and CDR2 sequences are LNHDA and SQIVND (reference sequence). J lost 1 base, V lost 0 bases, and 10 bases had no gene match. Written as DNA, the CDR3 is TGTGCCAGTAGTATAGATCCTGGTAGCGGGAGAGTGTCCTACGAGCAGTACTTC. Its translation: CASSIDPGSGRVSYEQYF.

The chain recombines TRBV29-1 with TRBJ2-7, with TRBD2 matching over 8 bases. Germline CDR1 is SQVTM and CDR2 is ANQGSEA. The CDR3 runs to 16 residues. V dropped 0 bases and J dropped 2; count of bases not matched to a gene: 9. The CDR3, as DNA: TGCAGCGTTGAAGACCGACCGGGACTAGGTCCCTACGAGCAGTACTTC. It yields the protein CSVEDRPGLGPYEQYF.

The chain recombines TRBV7-9 with TRBJ2-7, with D perhaps TRBD1 (5 bases). Between the trimmed V and J ends, which lost 0 bases and 6 bases, there was a span of 12 bases. The CDR3 runs 14 residues. Germline-derived CDR1 and CDR2 are SEHNR and FQNEAQ (reference sequence). The CDR3 loop reads CASSLASGIGEQYF. Written as DNA, the CDR3 is TGTGCCAGCAGCTTAGCTTCAGGGATAGGCGAGCAGTACTTC.

The rearrangement uses TRBV6-5 and TRBJ2-1; TRBD2 matches at 12 bases. Per the germline V gene, CDR1 is MNHEY and CDR2 is SVGAGI. CDR3 length: 15 amino acids. Unmatched junction bases numbered 8, after V lost 4 bases and J lost 10 bases. In DNA, the CDR3 is TGTGCCAGCAGTTCCGGGACTAGCGGGTCGGGGGAGCAGTTCTTC. Its translation is CASSSGTSGSGEQFF.

This chain links TRBV18 with TRBJ1-4; the match to TRBD1 covers 10 bases. This CDR3 is 15 amino acids long. Trimming removed 6 bases from V and 8 bases from J; junction bases left unmatched: 9. CDR1 is KGHSH and CDR2 is LQKENI in the germline V gene. The CDR3 coding sequence is TGTGCCAGCTCGTACGACAGGGGGCCGGGAGAAAAACTGTTTTTT. Its protein is CASSYDRGPGEKLFF.

The sample holds a few counts of this clone. The J gene is TRBJ1-1, the V gene TRBV5-6; possible D gene TRBD1, 5 bases. V lost 2 bases and J 6 bases, leaving 8 bases between the germline ends. The CDR3 loop spans 12 amino acids. Germline V gives CDR1 SGHDT, CDR2 YYEEEE. CDR3 sequence: CASSLRGAEAFF. CDR3 DNA sequence: TGTGCCAGCAGCTTAAGGGGTGCTGAAGCTTTCTTT.

The J gene is TRBJ2-6, the V gene TRBV9, with 7 bases fitting TRBD2. Germline V lookup: CDR1 SGDLS, CDR2 YYNGEE. The CDR3 consists of 17 residues. V lost 3 bases, J lost 0 bases, and 6 bases stayed unmatched. This CDR3 is CASSGGLVLSGANVLTF. The CDR3 bases are TGTGCCAGCAGCGGCGGACTAGTTCTCTCTGGGGCCAACGTCCTGACTTTC.

The chain uses TRBV9 and TRBJ2-5; weak D call: TRBD1 (6 bases). This CDR3 is 13 amino acids long. V was pared by 5 bases and J by 4 bases, with 12 bases between. The germline V gene encodes CDR1 SGDLS and CDR2 YYNGEE. CDR3 amino acids: CASRAGDGETQYF. The CDR3 DNA is TGTGCCAGCAGAGCAGGGGATGGAGAGACCCAGTACTTC.

The rearrangement uses TRBV14 and TRBJ2-2; D may be TRBD2 (6 bases). The CDR3 extends over 16 amino acids. From germline, CDR1 is SGHDN and CDR2 FVKESK. V lost 3 bases and J 4 bases, leaving 15 bases between the germline ends. The chain's CDR3 is CASSQGVFGGTGELFF. The CDR3 bases are TGTGCCAGCAGCCAGGGCGTCTTCGGGGGCACCGGGGAGCTGTTTTTT.

J is TRBJ2-3 and V is TRBV7-6, with 9 bases that match TRBD2. V dropped 5 bases and J dropped 2; count of bases not matched to a gene: 5. In germline, CDR1 is SGHVS, CDR2 FNYEAQ. This CDR3 has 15 residues. This CDR3 reads CASSISGGPTDTQYF. The CDR3 DNA reads TGTGCCAGCAGCATTAGCGGGGGCCCCACAGATACGCAGTATTTT.